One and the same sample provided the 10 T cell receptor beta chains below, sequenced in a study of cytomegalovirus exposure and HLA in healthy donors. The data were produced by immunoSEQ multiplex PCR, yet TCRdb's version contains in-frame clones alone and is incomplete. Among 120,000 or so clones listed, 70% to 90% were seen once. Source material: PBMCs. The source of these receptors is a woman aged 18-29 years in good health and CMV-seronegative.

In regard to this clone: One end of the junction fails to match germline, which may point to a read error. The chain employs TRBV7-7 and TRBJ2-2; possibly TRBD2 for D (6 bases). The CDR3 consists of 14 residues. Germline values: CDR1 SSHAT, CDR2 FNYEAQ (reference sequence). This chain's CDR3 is CASSPGTSTGELFF. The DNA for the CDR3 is TGTGCTAGCAGCCCCGGGACTTCTACCGGGGAGCTGTTTTTT.

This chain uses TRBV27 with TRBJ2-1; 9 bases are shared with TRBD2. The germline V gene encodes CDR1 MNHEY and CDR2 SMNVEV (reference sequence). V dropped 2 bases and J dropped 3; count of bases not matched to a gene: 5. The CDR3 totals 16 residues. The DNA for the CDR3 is TGTGCCAGCAGTTTAGCGGCGGGAGGGGGCTACAATGAGCAGTTCTTC. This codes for CASSLAAGGGYNEQFF.

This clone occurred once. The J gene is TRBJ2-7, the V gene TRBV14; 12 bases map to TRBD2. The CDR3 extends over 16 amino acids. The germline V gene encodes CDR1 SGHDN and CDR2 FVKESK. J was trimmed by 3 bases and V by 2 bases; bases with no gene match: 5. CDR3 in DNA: TGTGCCAGCAGCCAACGACTAGCGGGAGTCATCTACGAGCAGTACTTC. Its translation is CASSQRLAGVIYEQYF.

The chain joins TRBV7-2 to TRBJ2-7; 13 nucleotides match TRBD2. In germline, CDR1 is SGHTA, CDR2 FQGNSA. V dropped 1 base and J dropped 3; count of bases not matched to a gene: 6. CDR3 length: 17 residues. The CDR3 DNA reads TGTGCCAGCAGCTTAGGGGGAGGACTAGCGGGGGACTACGAGCAGTACTTC. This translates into CASSLGGGLAGDYEQYF.

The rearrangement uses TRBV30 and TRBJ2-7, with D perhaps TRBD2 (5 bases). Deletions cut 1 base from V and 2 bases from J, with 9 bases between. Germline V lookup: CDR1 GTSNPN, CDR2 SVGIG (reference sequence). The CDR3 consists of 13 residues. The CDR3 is CAWSGTLPYEQYF. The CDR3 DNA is TGTGCCTGGAGTGGGACTCTCCCCTACGAGCAGTACTTC.

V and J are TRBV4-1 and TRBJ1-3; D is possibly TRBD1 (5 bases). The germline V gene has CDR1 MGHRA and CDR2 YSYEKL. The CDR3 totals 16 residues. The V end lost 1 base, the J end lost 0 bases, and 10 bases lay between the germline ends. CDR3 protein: CASSQVQGYSGNTIYF. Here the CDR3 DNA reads TGCGCCAGCAGCCAAGTTCAGGGCTACTCTGGAAACACCATATATTTT.

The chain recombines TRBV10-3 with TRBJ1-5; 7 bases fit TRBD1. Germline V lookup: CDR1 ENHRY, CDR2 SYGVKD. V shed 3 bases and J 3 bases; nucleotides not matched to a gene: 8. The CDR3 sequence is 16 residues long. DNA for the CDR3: TGTGCCATCAGTGACCCCGACAGGGAGGTCAATCAGCCCCAGCATTTT. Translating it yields CAISDPDREVNQPQHF.

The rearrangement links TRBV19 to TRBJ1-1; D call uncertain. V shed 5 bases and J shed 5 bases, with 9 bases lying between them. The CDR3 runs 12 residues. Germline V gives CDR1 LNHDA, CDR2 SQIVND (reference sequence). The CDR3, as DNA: TGTGCCAGTAGTTACTCCTTGACTGAAGCTTTCTTT. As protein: CASSYSLTEAFF.

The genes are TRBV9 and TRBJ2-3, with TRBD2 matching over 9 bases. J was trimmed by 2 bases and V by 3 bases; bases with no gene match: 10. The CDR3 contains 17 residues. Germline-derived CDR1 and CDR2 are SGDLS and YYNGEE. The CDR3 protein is CASSDPVGGGATDTQYF. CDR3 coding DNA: TGTGCCAGCAGCGACCCCGTTGGCGGGGGGGCCACAGATACGCAGTATTTT.

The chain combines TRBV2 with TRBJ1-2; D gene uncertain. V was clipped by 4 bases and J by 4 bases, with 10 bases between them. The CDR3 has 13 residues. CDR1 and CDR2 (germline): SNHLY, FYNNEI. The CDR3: CASSGTAGYGYTF. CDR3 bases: TGTGCCAGCAGTGGGACGGCGGGCTATGGCTACACCTTC.